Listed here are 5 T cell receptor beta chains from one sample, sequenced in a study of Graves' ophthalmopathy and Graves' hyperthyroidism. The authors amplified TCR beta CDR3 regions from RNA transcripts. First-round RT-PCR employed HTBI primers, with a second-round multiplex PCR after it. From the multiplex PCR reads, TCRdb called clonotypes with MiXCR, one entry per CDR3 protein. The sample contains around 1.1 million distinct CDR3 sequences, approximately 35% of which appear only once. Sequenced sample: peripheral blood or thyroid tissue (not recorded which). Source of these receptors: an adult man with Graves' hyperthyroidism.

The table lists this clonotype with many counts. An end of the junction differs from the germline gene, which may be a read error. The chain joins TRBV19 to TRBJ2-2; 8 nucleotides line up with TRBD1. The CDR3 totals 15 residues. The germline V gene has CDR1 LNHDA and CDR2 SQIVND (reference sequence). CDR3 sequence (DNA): TGCGCCAGCAGCCCGGACAGGGAGAACACCGGGGAGCTGTTTTTT. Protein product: CASSPDRENTGELFF.

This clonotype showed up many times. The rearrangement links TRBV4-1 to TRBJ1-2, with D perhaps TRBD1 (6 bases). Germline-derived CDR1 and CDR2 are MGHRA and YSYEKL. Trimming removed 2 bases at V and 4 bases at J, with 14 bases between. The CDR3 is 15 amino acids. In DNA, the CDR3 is TGCGCCAGCAGCCAACAGAGCGGACAGACCTATGGCTACACCTTC. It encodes CASSQQSGQTYGYTF.

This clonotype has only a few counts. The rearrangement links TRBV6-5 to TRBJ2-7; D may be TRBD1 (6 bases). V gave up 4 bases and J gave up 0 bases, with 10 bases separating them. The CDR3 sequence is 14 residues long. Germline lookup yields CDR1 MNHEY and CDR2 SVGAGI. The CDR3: CASSSNRDSYEQYF. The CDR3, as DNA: TGTGCCAGCAGTTCGAACAGGGACTCCTACGAGCAGTACTTC.

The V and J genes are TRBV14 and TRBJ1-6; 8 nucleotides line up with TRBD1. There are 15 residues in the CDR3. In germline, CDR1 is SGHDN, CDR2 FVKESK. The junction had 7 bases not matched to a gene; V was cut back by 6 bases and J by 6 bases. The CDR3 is CASRPRQGPNSPLHF. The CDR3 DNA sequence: TGTGCCAGCAGACCCCGACAGGGGCCTAATTCACCCCTCCACTTT.

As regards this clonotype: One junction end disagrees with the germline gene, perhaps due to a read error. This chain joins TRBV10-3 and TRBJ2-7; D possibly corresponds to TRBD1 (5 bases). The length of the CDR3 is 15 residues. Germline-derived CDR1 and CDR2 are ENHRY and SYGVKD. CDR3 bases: TGTGCCAGCAGTCCTTCAGGGTCCCGTTCCTACGAGCAGTACTTC. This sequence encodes CASSPSGSRSYEQYF.